This entry is about one T cell receptor beta chain. This clone's antigen is unknown. No base qualities exist here, and no much larger clone lies one base off it. The data are from a study of CD8+CD57+ T cells in acquired aplastic anemia (dated by TCRdb to between 2018 and 2020). For context, the study as a whole: DNA extracted from sorted CD4+ and CD8+ cells had a mean of roughly 3.4 ug, with a range of roughly 0.18 to 27.4 ug. An average of approximately 10 million reads for CD4+ cells and under 13 million reads for CD8+ cells was obtained from healthy donor samples. Overall results and qualifications from the work: Although some 28 CD8+ CDR3 sequences were shared by patients and controls, these sequences appeared highly expressed in patients and within the immunodominant clones of patients. CD8+ Simpson's diversity did not differ significantly between patients and healthy controls (P=0.060).

In the study, sorted CD4+ and CD8+ blood T cells from patients with severe aplastic anemia and from healthy subjects underwent deep sequencing of TCR repertoires. Ficoll-Paque density gradient centrifugation was used to isolate peripheral blood mononuclear cells. Before DNA extraction, CD4+ and CD8+ T cells were sorted by FACS or by magnetic beads. V is shortened by 2 bases, J by 13 bases, and the region joining them spans 12 bases. CDR1 SEHNR and CDR2 FQNEAQ are derived from the germline V gene (reference sequence). Including the terminal cysteine and phenylalanine, the CDR3 comprises 13 residues. Just the 39-base CDR3 DNA is kept, in frame starting at base 1. TCR beta VDJ combination and CDR3 sequence profiling used genomic DNA as the template. An Illumina HiSeq 2000 was the platform used for TCR repertoire sequencing. In the authors' own workflow: Repertoires were assessed using TRBV/TRBJ rearrangement plots, CDR3 size and DJ length profiles, and Simpson's diversity index. Whichever DNA sequence was most abundant in the deep sequencing data was defined as the immunodominant clone. CDR3 amino acid sequences were screened for sharing across subjects and compared with published repertoires and the VDJdb database. Clones were called with MiXCR by TCRdb after fastp trimmed the public reads at Q25, and only in-frame beta chains were retained. Here each entry gathers all rows of one CDR3 protein and keeps the most common genes and DNA. TCRdb's processing, not the study's, gives the V and J calls here. The sample yields 42,000 or so distinct CDR3 sequences; 65% to 70% were counted once. The ten largest make up 23% of the sample.

The chain is assembled from TRBV7-9 and TRBJ1-6; the D region possibly corresponds to TRBD1 (5 bases align). The clonotype comes from a human donor in good health, serving as a control. The sample comprised sorted CD4+, CD8+, or CD8+CD57+ T cells (not recorded which) from PBMCs. The CDR3 loop reads CASSLNQGGPLHF. The bases are TGTGCCAGCAGCTTAAATCAGGGCGGCCCCCTCCACTTT. Extended through the reference TRBV7-9 and TRBJ1-6 proteins, this CDR3 yields the full variable domain: DTGVSQNPRHKITKRGQNVTFRCDPISEHNRLYWYRQTLGQGPEFLTYFQNEAQLEKSRLLSDRFSAERPKGSFSTLEIQRTEQGDSAMYLCASSLNQGGPLHFGNGTRLTVT.